These T cell receptor beta chains were read from a single sample in a study of cytomegalovirus exposure and HLA in healthy donors. Clones were read by immunoSEQ multiplex PCR, and TCRdb kept only the in-frame ones, dropping some. In the table there are 110,000 or so clones, more than 90% of which are singletons. Material: PBMCs. The receptors stem from a woman younger than 35 in good health and CMV-seronegative. Both conserved end residues are part of each CDR3. Each record gives: D gene, J gene, clone size, V gene, CDR3 DNA, CDR3 protein. D genes are given only for firm matches. Expanded clones are given a class, and other clones once, few, many or no size at all.

NA TRBJ2-7 NA TRBV6-5 TGTGCCAGCAGTGCACGAGGTTTCTACGAGCAGTACTTC CASSARGFYEQYF
TRBD1 TRBJ1-6 NA TRBV28 TGTGCCAGCACTCGAGGTGACAGGGGAGGTTCACCCCTCCACTTT CASTRGDRGGSPLHF
NA TRBJ2-5 NA TRBV6-5 TGTGCCAGCAGTTACTCCCTCAGGGACCAAGAGACCCAGTACTTC CASSYSLRDQETQYF
TRBD2 TRBJ2-5 NA TRBV9 TGTGCCAGCAGCCCCCCTCTAGCGGGGGGCTTAAAAGAGACCCAGTACTTC CASSPPLAGGLKETQYF
NA TRBJ1-1 once TRBV19 TGTGCCAGTAGTATAGATGGAGAGCACACTGAAGCTTTCTTT CASSIDGEHTEAFF
NA TRBJ1-2 NA TRBV28 TGTGCCAGCAGTTCCACGCGGCTTGATGGCTACACCTTC CASSSTRLDGYTF
NA TRBJ2-3 NA TRBV18 TGTGCCAGCTCCGTGACCGGGACTGGGATAGATACGCAGTATTTT CASSVTGTGIDTQYF
TRBD1 TRBJ1-5 NA TRBV4-1 TGCGCCAGCAGCCAAGATATTGGGCAGGGGGCTTTCAGACAGCCCCAGCATTTT CASSQDIGQGAFRQPQHF
TRBD1 TRBJ1-1 NA TRBV2 TGTGCCGGGGGGGACAGGGGCACTGAAGCTTTCTTT CAGGDRGTEAFF
NA TRBJ2-3 NA TRBV29-1 TGCAGCGCCCGAGGTTTGGGGGCATTCGTTAGCACAGATACGCAGTATTTT CSARGLGAFVSTDTQYF
NA TRBJ2-7 NA TRBV7-2 TGTGCCAGCAGCTTAGGGGCCGACTACGAGCAGTACTTC CASSLGADYEQYF
TRBD1 TRBJ2-7 NA TRBV5-1 TGCGCCAGCAGATATTCTGGACAGGGTTCCTACGAGCAGTACTTC CASRYSGQGSYEQYF
TRBD1 TRBJ1-1 NA TRBV28 TGTGCCAGCAAAGACTTACAGGGGAAAGCTTTCTTT CASKDLQGKAFF
TRBD1 TRBJ2-7 NA TRBV7-9 TGTGCCAGCAGCTTAGGGACAGGGGGGGAGGACGAGCAGTACTTC CASSLGTGGEDEQYF
TRBD2 TRBJ2-7 once TRBV7-9 TGTGCCAGCAGCTTAGGGGAGGGAAAGGTCTCCTACGAGCAGTACTTC CASSLGEGKVSYEQYF
TRBD2 TRBJ2-3 NA TRBV4-1 TGCGCCAGCAGCCCCACTCCACGGACTAGACACACAGATACGCAGTATTTT CASSPTPRTRHTDTQYF
NA TRBJ2-1 NA TRBV15 TGTGCCACCAGCAGAGAGAGACAGGCACCGTACAATGAGCAGTTCTTC CATSRERQAPYNEQFF
NA TRBJ1-5 NA TRBV4-2 TGTGCCAGCAGCCAAGATTGGGAGTTATACGTTCAGCCCCAGCATTTT CASSQDWELYVQPQHF
TRBD2 TRBJ2-2 NA TRBV4-2 TGTGCCAGCAGCCAAGATAGCGGGGGTTGGGACACCGGGGAGCTGTTTTTT CASSQDSGGWDTGELFF
NA TRBJ1-5 NA TRBV13 TGTGCCAGCAGCCGTGGACTCTTAGAGCCCCAGCATTTT CASSRGLLEPQHF
NA TRBJ2-7 NA TRBV27 TGTGCCAGCAGTCCCCTGGGGGGAGGCGAGCAGTACTTC CASSPLGGGEQYF
NA TRBJ1-1 NA TRBV28 TGTGCCAGCAGCCCCCCTTGGAACACTGAAGCTTTCTTT CASSPPWNTEAFF
TRBD2 TRBJ2-1 once TRBV4-1 TGCGCCAGCAGCCCGGTCCGGGGGGGCGCCTACAATGAGCAGTTCTTC CASSPVRGGAYNEQFF
TRBD2 TRBJ2-1 NA TRBV29-1 TGCAGCGTTCCTACTAGCGGGGGGGCTCGGAATGAGCAGTTCTTC CSVPTSGGARNEQFF
TRBD1 TRBJ2-7 NA TRBV6-5 TGTGCCAGCAGTTACTCGAAAGGGACAGGGGTGTACGAGCAGTACTTC CASSYSKGTGVYEQYF
NA TRBJ2-7 NA TRBV19 TGTGCCAGTAGTATGGAGGAACCGCCCTACGAGCAGTACTTC CASSMEEPPYEQYF
TRBD1 TRBJ1-1 NA TRBV19 TGTGCCAGTAGATCAAACAGACAGGGGAAAGCTTTCTTT CASRSNRQGKAFF
NA TRBJ2-5 NA TRBV6-5 TGTGCCAGCAGTTCCACAGGGCTGGGTGAGACCCAGTACTTC CASSSTGLGETQYF
TRBD2 TRBJ2-7 NA TRBV4-1 TGCGCCAGCAGCCAAGAGCCAGCGGGGGGGACTAACTACGAGCAGTACTTC CASSQEPAGGTNYEQYF
TRBD1 TRBJ1-3 NA TRBV18 TGTGCCAGCTCGCCGCGACAGGGGGCTAGAAACACCATATATTTT CASSPRQGARNTIYF
NA TRBJ1-2 NA TRBV7-2 TGTGCCAGCAGCTCCGGGAACCCTTATGGCTACACCTTC CASSSGNPYGYTF
NA TRBJ2-7 NA TRBV18 TGTGCCAGCTCACCCGGGACTGGGCGCGAGCAGTACTTC CASSPGTGREQYF
NA TRBJ2-5 NA TRBV19 TGTGCCAGTAGTATAGATCTGTCGCAAGAGACCCAGTACTTC CASSIDLSQETQYF
NA TRBJ2-5 NA TRBV18 TGTGCCAGCTCACCGGCCTACCAAGAGACCCAGTACTTC CASSPAYQETQYF
NA TRBJ1-2 NA TRBV2 TGTGCCAGCAGTGAAAGGTTCCGGGATCCTATTAACTATGGCTACACCTTC CASSERFRDPINYGYTF
TRBD2 TRBJ2-7 NA TRBV29-1 TGCAGCGCCTTGGGACTAGCGAACTACGAGCAGTACTTC CSALGLANYEQYF
NA TRBJ2-7 NA TRBV6-1 TGTGCCAGCAGGGGCACAGACATCTACGAGCAGTACTTC CASRGTDIYEQYF
NA TRBJ2-1 NA TRBV11-2 TGTGCCAGCAGCCCTCTCAGCGTCTACAATGAGCAGTTCTTC CASSPLSVYNEQFF
NA TRBJ1-3 NA TRBV2 TGTGCCAGCAGTGAAGAGGGGTTGACTGGAAACACCATATATTTT CASSEEGLTGNTIYF
NA TRBJ2-7 once TRBV4-1 TGCGCCAGCAGCCAAGATCGGAGGGCAGCGGATAAGGAGCAGTACTTC CASSQDRRAADKEQYF
NA TRBJ1-5 NA TRBV23-1 TGCGCCAGCAGTCAATCCTGGCCGGCAGGGTATAAGGATAATCAGCCCCAGCATTTT CASSQSWPAGYKDNQPQHF
NA TRBJ2-7 once TRBV5-6 TGTGCCAGCAGCCGTGGACACATATCCTACGAGCAGTACTTC CASSRGHISYEQYF